Each of the 3 T cell receptor beta chains below was sequenced from the same sample in a study of T cell responses to AZD1222 COVID-19 vaccine. Profiling relied on immunoSEQ multiplex PCR, and the TCRdb table lists in-frame clones only, not all of them. The repertoire holds approximately 70,000 clones, with around nine tenths as singletons. The material sequenced was peripheral blood, taken on day 0 of AZD1222 vaccination. These receptors came from an adult in good health.

This clone has only one observation. The rearrangement uses TRBV29-1 and TRBJ1-1; no clear D. CDR3 length: 15 residues. From germline, CDR1 is SQVTM and CDR2 ANQGSEA. Trimming took off 2 bases at V and 5 bases at J, with 18 bases between the two ends. The CDR3, as DNA: TGCAGCGTTGAAACTTTTGGCCCCGGTGAGACTGAAGCTTTCTTT. The encoded protein is CSVETFGPGETEAFF.

The chain recombines TRBV19 with TRBJ2-2; D is possibly TRBD1 (5 bases). This CDR3 spans 16 amino acids. Germline V gives CDR1 LNHDA, CDR2 SQIVND (reference sequence). V lost 6 bases to trimming and J lost 3 bases, with 17 bases between them. The CDR3 nucleotides read TGTGCCAGTAGCGTAAACGCAGGGTGGGACACCGGGGAGCTGTTTTTT. It encodes CASSVNAGWDTGELFF.

This clone came up a few times. The V and J genes are TRBV4-1 and TRBJ2-2; TRBD1 matches 7 bases. Germline V gives CDR1 MGHRA, CDR2 YSYEKL. The J segment lost 1 base and the V segment lost 5 bases, leaving 4 bases of the junction unmatched. The CDR3 spans 15 residues. The DNA for the CDR3 is TGCGCCAGCAGCGGCCGGGACAGGAACACCGGGGAGCTGTTTTTT. It yields the protein CASSGRDRNTGELFF.